Listed below are T cell receptor beta chains from one sample, sequenced in a study of blood T cell repertoires in COVID-19. Profiling relied on immunoSEQ multiplex PCR, and the TCRdb table lists in-frame clones only, not all of them. The table includes 30,000 to 35,000 clones, approximately 88% detected once. The source material was peripheral blood. The receptors here all came from a man between 60 and 75 years old with COVID-19, enrolled during active disease. Each CDR3 is given with its conserved first and last residue. A D gene is named only where the DNA matches it firmly. For some rows the clone size is stated as once, few or many, or as a class when expanded; others skip it.

j_gene | v_gene | len | d_gene | abundance | CDR3nt | CDR3aa
TRBJ2-2 | TRBV5-1 | 16 | TRBD1 | - | TGCGCCAGCAGTTCATACGGGACAGGGGAAGCCGGGGAGCTGTTTTTT | CASSSYGTGEAGELFF
TRBJ2-2 | TRBV18 | 15 | TRBD1 | - | TGTGCCAGCTCGTCCGGGACAGTCTCCACCGGGGAGCTGTTTTTT | CASSSGTVSTGELFF
TRBJ2-1 | TRBV4-1 | 16 | TRBD2 | - | TGCGCCAGCAGCCCATTAGGGCTAGCGGGAGACAATGAGCAGTTCTTC | CASSPLGLAGDNEQFF
TRBJ2-3 | TRBV11-3 | 16 | TRBD2 | - | TGTGCCAGCAGCCTAGTGGGGGGAGGGTTTGGAGATACGCAGTATTTT | CASSLVGGGFGDTQYF
TRBJ2-7 | TRBV5-1 | 15 | TRBD1 | - | TGCGCCAGCAGCTTTACAGGACAGGGGGGGCACGAGCAGTACTTC | CASSFTGQGGHEQYF
TRBJ2-3 | TRBV5-1 | 16 | TRBD1 | - | TGCGCCAGCAGCCGAGATCCGGGACAGGGAGCAGATACGCAGTATTTT | CASSRDPGQGADTQYF
TRBJ2-6 | TRBV28 | 17 | TRBD1 | - | TGTGCCAGCAGCTCCGGGACAGGCTTCTCTGGGGCCAACGTCCTGACTTTC | CASSSGTGFSGANVLTF
TRBJ1-2 | TRBV5-1 | 19 | - | - | TGCGCCAGCAGCTTGGATGTCAATAGAGAGGATCTGTCTAACTATGGCTACACCTTC | CASSLDVNREDLSNYGYTF
TRBJ2-2 | TRBV9 | 15 | - | - | TGTGCCAGCAGCGTTCGCTCACTAGGGTCCGGGGAGCTGTTTTTT | CASSVRSLGSGELFF
TRBJ1-6 | TRBV4-1 | 16 | - | - | TGCGCCAGCAGCCAAGATCGAGACAGCCCAGTCACTCCCCTCCACTTT | CASSQDRDSPVTPLHF
TRBJ1-6 | TRBV4-1 | 21 | TRBD1 | once | TGCGCCAGCAGCCAAGAAAAGGGACAGGGGTTAAAGGTTCTCGATAATTCACCCCTCCACTTT | CASSQEKGQGLKVLDNSPLHF
TRBJ2-7 | TRBV6-2/TRBV6-3 | 15 | TRBD1 | - | TGTGCCAGCAGTCTTCCGGGACAGGGCTCCTACGAGCAGTACTTC | CASSLPGQGSYEQYF
TRBJ1-1 | TRBV11-3 | 13 | TRBD1 | - | TGTGCCAGCAGCTACAGGGGGACCACTGAAGCTTTCTTT | CASSYRGTTEAFF
TRBJ1-2 | TRBV28 | 14 | - | - | TGTGCCAGCAGCTCCGCGGGGGGCGACTATGGCTACACCTTC | CASSSAGGDYGYTF
TRBJ2-1 | TRBV3-1/TRBV3-2 | 14 | - | - | TGTGCCAGCAGCCCCGGGACTGGATTCAATGAGCAGTTCTTC | CASSPGTGFNEQFF
TRBJ1-2 | TRBV18 | 15 | - | - | TGTGCCAGCTCACAATCTGGACAGCCTAACTATGGCTACACCTTC | CASSQSGQPNYGYTF
TRBJ2-5 | TRBV15 | 15 | TRBD1 | - | TGTGCCACCAGTCCGAGGACAGGCAACCAAGAGACCCAGTACTTC | CATSPRTGNQETQYF
TRBJ2-1 | TRBV5-1 | 17 | TRBD2 | - | TGCGCCAGCAGCTTGGTCATAGCGGGAGGGTTCTACAATGAGCAGTTCTTC | CASSLVIAGGFYNEQFF
TRBJ1-4 | TRBV6-5 | 15 | TRBD1 | - | TGTGCCAGCAATACCGGGACAGCAACTAATGAAAAACTGTTTTTT | CASNTGTATNEKLFF
TRBJ1-1 | TRBV6-5 | 15 | TRBD1 | - | TGTGCCAGCAGTTACGGGCGACAGGGGGCGACTGAAGCTTTCTTT | CASSYGRQGATEAFF
TRBJ2-1 | TRBV6-2/TRBV6-3 | 15 | TRBD2 | - | TGTGCCAGCAGTCCCGGGGGTAGCGGGAGTAATGAGCAGTTCTTC | CASSPGGSGSNEQFF
TRBJ2-5 | TRBV5-4 | 14 | - | - | TGTGCCAGCAGCTCCCGTGGGGGCGGGGAGACCCAGTACTTC | CASSSRGGGETQYF
TRBJ1-3 | TRBV6-6 | 15 | TRBD1 | - | TGTGCCAGCAGAACAGACAGGGTCCCTGGAAACACCATATATTTT | CASRTDRVPGNTIYF
TRBJ2-3 | TRBV30 | 11 | - | once | TGTGCCTTAGAAGGGGGAGATACGCAGTATTTT | CALEGGDTQYF
TRBJ1-1 | TRBV3-1/TRBV3-2 | 14 | - | - | TGTGCCAGCAGCTTCGGACAGTCGAACACTGAAGCTTTCTTT | CASSFGQSNTEAFF
TRBJ1-2 | TRBV9 | 12 | - | - | TGTGCCAGCAGCTCCCCCCCTAGTGGCTACACCTTC | CASSSPPSGYTF
TRBJ1-5 | TRBV10-3 | 15 | TRBD1 | - | TGTGCCATCAGTAATTCGACAGGGCTTGGACAGCCCCAGCATTTT | CAISNSTGLGQPQHF
TRBJ1-1 | TRBV6-5 | 13 | - | - | TGTGCCAGCAGTCGTCTCGGGGAGACTGAAGCTTTCTTT | CASSRLGETEAFF
TRBJ1-1 | TRBV10-3 | 17 | - | - | TGTGCCATCAGTGGATGGAACCGCGGGTCATCGGACACTGAAGCTTTCTTT | CAISGWNRGSSDTEAFF
TRBJ1-1 | TRBV9 | 14 | TRBD1 | - | TGTGCCAGCAGCGTAGCAGGGGGCCGTACTGAAGCTTTCTTT | CASSVAGGRTEAFF
TRBJ1-1 | TRBV29-1 | 12 | - | - | TGCAGCGCCCGACAGTTGAACACTGAAGCTTTCTTT | CSARQLNTEAFF
TRBJ1-5 | TRBV2 | 12 | - | once | TGTGCCAGCAGGGGGGGAAATCAGCCCCAGCATTTT | CASRGGNQPQHF